Each of the 14 T cell receptor beta chains below was sequenced from the same sample in a study of blood T cell repertoires in COVID-19. Some clones are missing from TCRdb's copy, which holds only in-frame ones; the method was immunoSEQ multiplex PCR. The sample lists about 210,000 clones, 85% occurring once. Sequenced input: peripheral blood. These receptors came from a man in his forties or fifties with COVID-19, enrolled during active disease.

The chain is built from TRBV6-5 and TRBJ2-6; 7 nucleotides match TRBD2. The CDR3 totals 15 residues. J lost 1 base, V lost 8 bases, and 5 bases had no gene match. Germline V lookup: CDR1 MNHEY, CDR2 SVGAGI. The CDR3 DNA sequence: TGTGCCAGCCAAGCGGGGTCGTCTGGGGCCAACGTCCTGACTTTC. Protein product: CASQAGSSGANVLTF.

The J gene is TRBJ2-1, the V gene TRBV3-1 (or the pseudogene TRBV3-2), with D possibly matching TRBD1 (6 bases). V was cut by 0 bases and J by 8 bases, with 14 bases left in between. The germline V gene has CDR1 LGHDT and CDR2 YNNKEL (reference sequence). The CDR3 extends over 15 amino acids. The CDR3 here is CASSQDGQNWDEQFF. CDR3 sequence (DNA): TGTGCCAGCAGCCAAGATGGACAGAATTGGGATGAGCAGTTCTTC.

V usage is TRBV7-8 and J usage is TRBJ1-1; no reliable D call. The CDR3 contains 12 residues. The germline gives CDR1 SGHVS, CDR2 FQNEAQ. V gave up 3 bases and J gave up 2 bases, with 4 bases separating them. CDR3: CASSFLNTEAFF. The CDR3 DNA reads TGTGCCAGCAGCTTTCTCAACACTGAAGCTTTCTTT.

This clone was picked up many times. The V and J genes are TRBV5-6 and TRBJ1-6, with 8 bases fitting TRBD1. In germline, CDR1 is SGHDT, CDR2 YYEEEE. V lost 4 bases and J lost 10; bases outside the gene matches: 7. CDR3 length: 14 residues. Here the CDR3 DNA reads TGTGCCAGCAGCCCCGGACAGGGTCGATCACCCCTCCACTTT. Translated: CASSPGQGRSPLHF.

This clone has only one observation. The chain carries TRBV29-1 and TRBJ1-5, with 7 positions matching TRBD1. Germline V CDR1 and CDR2: SQVTM, ANQGSEA. This CDR3 region has 13 residues. The junction had 9 bases not matched to a gene; V was cut back by 6 bases and J by 7 bases. In DNA form, the CDR3 reads TGCAGCGTAGACACAGGGGTAGGGCAGCCCCAGCATTTT. This gives the protein CSVDTGVGQPQHF.

The CDR3 DNA is TGTGCCAGCAAACTCGATGGACAGGGCTACAATGAGCAGTTCTTC. It is translated as CASKLDGQGYNEQFF. This sequence joins TRBV7-2 and TRBJ2-1; 8 positions match TRBD1. The CDR3 has 15 residues. Looked up from germline, CDR1 is SGHTA and CDR2 is FQGNSA. J gave up 3 bases and V 7 bases, and 8 bases lay outside the gene matches. The full variable domain, its missing parts supplied by reference TRBV7-2 and TRBJ2-1, is GAGVSQSPSNKVTEKGKDVELRCDPISGHTALYWYRQSLGQGLEFLIYFQGNSAPDKSGLPSDRFSAERTGGSVSTLTIQRTQQEDSAVYLCASKLDGQGYNEQFFGPGTRLTVL.

The chain employs TRBV6-5 and TRBJ1-2; 7 bases align to TRBD1. CDR1 is MNHEY and CDR2 is SVGAGI in the germline V gene. The J segment lost 4 bases and the V segment lost 6 bases, leaving 8 bases of the junction unmatched. This CDR3 spans 14 amino acids. The CDR3 coding sequence is TGTGCCAGCAGCCTAGCCGGGACAGCCTATGGCTACACCTTC. Translating gives CASSLAGTAYGYTF.

J is TRBJ1-1 and V is TRBV29-1; 9 bases fit TRBD1. CDR1 and CDR2 (germline): SQVTM, ANQGSEA. This CDR3 has 13 residues. Trimming removed 5 bases from V and 6 bases from J; junction bases left unmatched: 7. The CDR3 is CSVSLGDRAEAFF. The CDR3, as DNA: TGCAGCGTTTCCTTGGGGGACAGGGCTGAAGCTTTCTTT.

The chain employs TRBV2 and TRBJ1-1; possible D gene TRBD1, 6 bases. Germline V gene data show CDR1 as SNHLY and CDR2 as FYNNEI. V was pared by 6 bases and J by 5 bases, with 10 bases between. The CDR3 has 12 residues. CDR3 protein: CASRSDRTEAFF. The CDR3 DNA is TGTGCCAGCAGATCCGACAGGACTGAAGCTTTCTTT.

The chain couples TRBV5-8 to TRBJ2-5, with 10 bases matching TRBD2. Trimming removed 0 bases from V and 3 bases from J; junction bases left unmatched: 2. This CDR3 has 15 residues. Germline V lookup: CDR1 SGHTS, CDR2 YDEGEE. The CDR3 reads CASSLVLAGEETQYF. The CDR3 coding sequence is TGTGCCAGCAGCTTGGTCCTAGCGGGAGAAGAGACCCAGTACTTC.

The chain couples TRBV6-5 to TRBJ2-5; no definite D call. The CDR3 has 15 amino acids. Trimming shortened V by 2 bases and J by 1 base, and 11 bases separated the two germline ends. Germline CDR1 MNHEY, CDR2 SVGAGI. The CDR3 reads CASSYGGWSQETQYF. The CDR3 nucleotides are TGTGCCAGCAGTTACGGCGGTTGGTCCCAAGAGACCCAGTACTTC.

The chain couples TRBV10-2 to TRBJ2-6; D uncertain. V lost 6 bases and J 1 base, leaving 7 bases between the germline ends. There are 14 residues in the CDR3. CDR1 and CDR2 from the germline V gene are WSHSY and SAAADI. CDR3: CASRALSGANVLTF. CDR3 sequence (DNA): TGCGCCAGCAGGGCACTATCTGGGGCCAACGTCCTGACTTTC.

This chain links TRBV19 with TRBJ1-5; no clear D gene. V shed 1 base and J shed 0 bases, with 16 bases lying between them. Germline assignment: CDR1 LNHDA and CDR2 SQIVND (reference sequence). This CDR3 has 18 amino acids. The DNA for the CDR3 is TGTGCCAGTAGTATAGGGAGTGCGTTGGATTATAGCAATCAGCCCCAGCATTTT. Translating it yields CASSIGSALDYSNQPQHF.

The table lists this clone with a count of one. The V call is TRBV19, the J call TRBJ2-5; 9 nucleotides align to TRBD2. This CDR3 contains 17 residues. Per germline, CDR1 LNHDA and CDR2 SQIVND (reference sequence). Germline trimming cut 0 bases from V and 4 bases from J; bases unmatched to any gene: 9. The CDR3 is CASSIDGAGGTRETQYF. CDR3 bases: TGTGCCAGTAGTATAGATGGAGCGGGGGGAACGCGAGAGACCCAGTACTTC. Using reference TRBV19 and TRBJ2-5 for the parts outside the CDR3, the full variable domain is DGGITQSPKYLFRKEGQNVTLSCEQNLNHDAMYWYRQDPGQGLRLIYYSQIVNDFQKGDIAEGYSVSREKKESFPLTVTSAQKNPTAFYLCASSIDGAGGTRETQYFGPGTRLLVL.